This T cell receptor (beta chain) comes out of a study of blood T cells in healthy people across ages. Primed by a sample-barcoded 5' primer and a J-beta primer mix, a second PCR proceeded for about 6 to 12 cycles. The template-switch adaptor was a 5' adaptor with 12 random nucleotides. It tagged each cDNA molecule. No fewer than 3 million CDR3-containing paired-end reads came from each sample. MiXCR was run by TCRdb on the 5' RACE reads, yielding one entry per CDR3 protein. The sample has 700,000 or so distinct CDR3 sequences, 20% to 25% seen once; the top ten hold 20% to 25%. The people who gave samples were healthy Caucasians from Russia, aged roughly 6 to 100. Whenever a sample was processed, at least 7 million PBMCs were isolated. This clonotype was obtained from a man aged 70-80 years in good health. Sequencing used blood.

The CDR3 sequence is CASTPGPSYEQYF. CDR3 in DNA: TGTGCCAGCACCCCCGGGCCTTCCTACGAGCAGTACTTC. This sequence joins TRBV28 and TRBJ2-5; no reliable D call. The J call is in doubt because the DNA end fits TRBJ2-7 better. The CDR3 length is 13 residues. Germline V gene lookup returns CDR1 MDHEN and CDR2 SYDVKM.